This TCR beta chain is drawn from a study of Graves' ophthalmopathy and Graves' hyperthyroidism. Findings of the study overall: It was with 65% to 71% sensitivity and about 72% specificity that the model predicted ophthalmopathy progression.

Turning to this clonotype: Its antigen is unidentified.

Amplifying from RNA transcripts, the study obtained TCR beta CDR3 regions. RT-PCR with HTBI primers came first, then second-round multiplex PCR. TCRdb called the multiplex PCR reads again in MiXCR, with one record for every CDR3 protein. The sample carries over 650,000 distinct CDR3 sequences, over 40% recorded once. The receptor's source is an adult man with Graves' ophthalmopathy. Specimen: peripheral blood.

The CDR3 bases are TGCAGTGCTAGCATACTAGCGGGAAGATACGAGCAGTACTTC. This translates into CSASILAGRYEQYF. V is TRBV20-1 and J is TRBJ2-7; 10 nucleotides align to TRBD2. J was trimmed by 4 bases and V by 3 bases; bases with no gene match: 6. In germline, CDR1 is DFQATT, CDR2 SNEGSKA (reference sequence). This CDR3 comprises 14 residues.